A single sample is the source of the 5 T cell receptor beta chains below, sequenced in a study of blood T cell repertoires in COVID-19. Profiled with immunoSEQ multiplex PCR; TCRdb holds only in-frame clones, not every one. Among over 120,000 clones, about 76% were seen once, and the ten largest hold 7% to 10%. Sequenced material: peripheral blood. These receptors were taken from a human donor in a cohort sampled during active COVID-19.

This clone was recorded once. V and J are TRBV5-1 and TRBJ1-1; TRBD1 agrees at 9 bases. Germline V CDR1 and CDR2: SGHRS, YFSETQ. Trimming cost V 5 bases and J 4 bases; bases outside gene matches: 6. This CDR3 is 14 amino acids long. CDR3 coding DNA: TGCGCCAGCAGGAAAACAGGGGGCGGCACTGAAGCTTTCTTT. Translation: CASRKTGGGTEAFF.

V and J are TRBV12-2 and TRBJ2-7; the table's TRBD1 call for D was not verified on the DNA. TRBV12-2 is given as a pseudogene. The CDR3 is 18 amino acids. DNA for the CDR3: TGTGCAAGTCGCCCAAGGTTAGGGGGCGAGGATCTTGCAGGCGAGCAGTACTTC. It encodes CASRPRLGGEDLAGEQYF.

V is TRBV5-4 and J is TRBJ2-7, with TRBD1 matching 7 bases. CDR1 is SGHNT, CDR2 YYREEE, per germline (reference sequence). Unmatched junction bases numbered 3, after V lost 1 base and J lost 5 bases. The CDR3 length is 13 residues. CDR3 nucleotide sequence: TGTGCCAGCAGCTTGCCCGGGACAGACGAGCAGTACTTC. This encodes CASSLPGTDEQYF.

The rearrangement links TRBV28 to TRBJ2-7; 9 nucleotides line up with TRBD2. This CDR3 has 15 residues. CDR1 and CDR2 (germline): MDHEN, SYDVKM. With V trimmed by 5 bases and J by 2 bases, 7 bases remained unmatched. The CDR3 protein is CASSKLAGWAYEQYF. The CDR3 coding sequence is TGTGCCAGCAGTAAACTAGCGGGTTGGGCCTACGAGCAGTACTTC.

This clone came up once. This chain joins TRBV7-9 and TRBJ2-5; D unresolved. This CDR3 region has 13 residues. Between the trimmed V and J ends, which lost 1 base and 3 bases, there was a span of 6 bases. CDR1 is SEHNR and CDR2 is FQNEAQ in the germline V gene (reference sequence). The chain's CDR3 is CASSLVRKETQYF. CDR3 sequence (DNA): TGTGCCAGCAGCTTAGTCAGGAAAGAGACCCAGTACTTC. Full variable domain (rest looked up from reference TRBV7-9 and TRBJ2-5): DTGVSQNPRHKITKRGQNVTFRCDPISEHNRLYWYRQTLGQGPEFLTYFQNEAQLEKSRLLSDRFSAERPKGSFSTLEIQRTEQGDSAMYLCASSLVRKETQYFGPGTRLLVL.